This TCR beta chain was observed in a study of blood T cell repertoires in COVID-19 (TCRdb year 2020). Turning to the overall study: Collaborator samples came from the United States, Italy and Spain and covered acute and convalescent phases of COVID-19. The sample metadata nearly always contained a de-identified subject ID, COVID-19 status, age in years and sex. Where HLA class I and class II types were available, the types were taken from metadata supplied by the sample provider, not from assay-based typing. The prospective study material was composed of cDNA or gDNA derived from T cells, B-cell-depleted T cells, or PBMCs. Subjects who had been exposed to COVID-19, were actively infected with it, or had recovered from it provided the deeply sampled blood TCRbeta repertoires that made up the dataset. The repertoires were released in a freely available public database meant as a resource for research on the immune response to SARS-CoV-2. The samples were drawn from the first 160 participants of the ongoing ImmuneRACE study and from 1,200 or so subjects provided by 6 global collaborators. Here is what the overall study found, with its caveats: How much clinical and demographic metadata was included differed by source and by participant, and the metadata was provided uncurated.

Trimming removed 1 base from V and 4 bases from J, leaving 10 bases between the germline ends. The germline V gene encodes CDR1 SGHTA and CDR2 FQGNSA. The CDR3 numbers 14 residues from cysteine through phenylalanine. The read is trimmed to its CDR3 DNA, 42 bases read in frame from base 1. Participants in the prospective study were enrolled through a virtual design, were aged about 18 to 100 years, and lived in 20 to 30 United States geographic areas. In the prospective study, participants were assigned to cohorts based on the clinical history participants reported in a screening survey and a study questionnaire. Exposed participants had been in contact, within 2 weeks of entering the study, with a person who had a PCR-confirmed or clinician-diagnosed case of COVID-19. In the prospective study, mobile phlebotomists collected whole blood, serum and a nasopharyngeal or oropharyngeal swab from each participant. Prospective study participants could optionally give additional blood draws and questionnaires over an approximately two-month period. Before DNA extraction, blood samples from the prospective study were shipped at room temperature or frozen.

Points on this clone: What this receptor recognizes is not known. The sample holds no much larger clone one base away, and base qualities are not on file.

TCRbeta CDR3 regions were amplified from genomic DNA using the immunoSEQ Assay, a bias-controlled multiplex PCR. From the authors' description of their analysis: The number of nucleated cells in each sample was estimated by amplification of reference gene primers within the assay. To quantify the absolute abundance of each unique TCRbeta CDR3 rearrangement, sequence reads were collapsed and filtered. For each sample, productive Simpson clonality was calculated as the square root of Simpson's diversity index over productive rearrangements. TCRdb retrieved this table from immuneACCESS and kept in-frame rearrangements only. Not all clones are present; in checked studies, unresolved V genes account for under half, and no reason is known for the remainder. The V and J calls and the clone size are those of that table, but D and trimming were determined from the DNA. The sample records hundreds of thousands of clones, approximately 90% of which are singletons. Clones ranked in the top ten supply around 0.8% of the sample.

The chain was built from TRBV7-2 and TRBJ1-1; the D gene cannot be named for sure. The source of this sequence is a man aged 45-60 years who had been exposed to COVID-19. Source material: PBMCs or T cells enriched from blood (not recorded which). The DNA sequence is as follows: TGTGCCAGCAGCTTAGAGCTCTTTAGCACTGAAGCTTTCTTT. Its protein reads: CASSLELFSTEAFF.